The rows below give T cell receptor beta chains drawn from one sample of a study of beta chain features in type 1 diabetes. Data came from immunoSEQ multiplex PCR; TCRdb stores just in-frame clones and leaves some out. The sample has roughly 400,000 clones, about 14% seen once. Material: naive CD4+ T cells from blood. These receptor sequences come from a woman between 18 and 30 years old in good health. CDR3s leave out the opening cysteine and the closing phenylalanine or tryptophan. The order of the fields is CDR3 protein, V gene.

ASTGGLTYEQY	TRBV2
ASSVPKTRQRSSYEQY	TRBV7-2
ASSEGLAGPTQY	TRBV6-1
ASSADRGLTNEKLF	TRBV25-1
ASSLYRGGADTQY	TRBV11-2
ASTPGARTDTQY	TRBV19
ASGRGVYEQY	TRBV28
ASSPGTGRTKNEQF	TRBV4-1
ASSYPGLAGTQETQY	TRBV28
ASTSTSGIGRELF	TRBV6-6
ASSLSRGKNTEAF	TRBV27
ASSLETGQGTNEQF	TRBV11-1
SVYDAGAPETQY	TRBV29-1
ASQLGASGRGDTQY	TRBV28
ASSRDFPGLGYYYEQY	TRBV27
AWSVRRRESYEQY	TRBV30
ATSLRHQETQY	TRBV15
ASSLSLLDYDEQY	TRBV5-1
ASSLAGTGGYEQY	TRBV5-1
ASSYQQGPGETQY	TRBV7-9
ASRAGVSTDTQY	TRBV28
ASSLEGLTLREQY	TRBV5-4
ASSPLAGSAYGYT	TRBV28
ASSLDRHTDTQY	TRBV27
ASSFSRGNPSNQPQH	TRBV27
ASSLGRLAGINEQF	TRBV5-1
ASSPLRLAGDETQY	TRBV2
ATSRDVWQAGYTDTQY	TRBV15
ASNPTGYGDSGANVLT	TRBV27
AIGLAGNEQF	TRBV28
ASSLLAGDGEQF	TRBV7-9
ASSYQQGDQPQH	TRBV6-5
ASSLTPALSYNEQF	TRBV7-8
AFTDRVDGEQY	TRBV30
ASSPRSRTYEQY	TRBV18
ASSLSPGGGEKLF	TRBV7-7
ASSTGLACETQY	TRBV9
SVDGLAGPTDTQY	TRBV29-1
SVENGREFLYNEQF	TRBV29-1
ASSLRNAGDSVPYEQY	TRBV5-1
ASSPLTSGRGDEQF	TRBV5-1
ASSALAGVLDNEQF	TRBV6-1
ASSQGADTEAF	TRBV4-2
ASSVPGQGDREQY	TRBV25-1